This T cell receptor beta chain was captured by sequencing in a study of T cells in Graves' hyperthyroidism and ophthalmopathy. Overall study findings and caveats: Separating ophthalmopathy from stable hyperthyroidism was achieved by a 13 V-J model.

This clonotype was detected only a few times. What it binds is not known. The CDR3 totals 16 residues. Trimming shortened V by 4 bases and J by 8 bases, and 23 bases separated the two germline ends. Germline V gene sequence: CDR1 SQVTM, CDR2 ANQGSEA. Uncontrolled infection, other autoimmune disease, pregnancy or lactation barred patients from enrollment. The PBMCs had their origin in about 9.7 ml of fresh peripheral blood. Researchers amplified the TCR beta CDR3 regions from RNA transcripts. TCR CDR3 underwent first-round RT-PCR with the HTBI primer set. MiXCR, run by TCRdb on the multiplex PCR reads, gives a single entry per CDR3 protein. The sample lists hundreds of thousands of distinct CDR3 sequences, around 13% occurring once.

The V gene is TRBV29-1, the J gene TRBJ1-4; D might be TRBD1 (5 bases). The clonotype originates from a woman aged 25 to 39 with Graves' hyperthyroidism that later progressed to Graves' ophthalmopathy. Input material: blood. CDR3 bases: TGCAGCGTTGCTCTGACGTGGGGCTCCCAGGGAGAAAAACTGTTTTTT. Amino acids: CSVALTWGSQGEKLFF.